This T cell receptor beta chain was observed in a study of blood T cell repertoires in COVID-19. Germline values: CDR1 MNHEY, CDR2 SMNVEV (reference sequence). The CDR3 has 13 amino acids. Trimming stripped 3 bases from V and 4 bases from J, with 10 bases between. The data were produced by immunoSEQ multiplex PCR, yet TCRdb's version contains in-frame clones alone and is incomplete. The table shows 250,000 to 300,000 clones, with around 85% occurring only once. The origin of this receptor is a woman in her 70s with acute or convalescent COVID-19. The chain has TRBV27 and TRBJ2-7; possible D gene TRBD2, 5 bases. The sequencing sample was made of peripheral blood. The CDR3 loop reads CASSLFSGYEQYF. In DNA form, the CDR3 reads TGTGCCAGCAGTTTGTTCAGCGGTTACGAGCAGTACTTC.